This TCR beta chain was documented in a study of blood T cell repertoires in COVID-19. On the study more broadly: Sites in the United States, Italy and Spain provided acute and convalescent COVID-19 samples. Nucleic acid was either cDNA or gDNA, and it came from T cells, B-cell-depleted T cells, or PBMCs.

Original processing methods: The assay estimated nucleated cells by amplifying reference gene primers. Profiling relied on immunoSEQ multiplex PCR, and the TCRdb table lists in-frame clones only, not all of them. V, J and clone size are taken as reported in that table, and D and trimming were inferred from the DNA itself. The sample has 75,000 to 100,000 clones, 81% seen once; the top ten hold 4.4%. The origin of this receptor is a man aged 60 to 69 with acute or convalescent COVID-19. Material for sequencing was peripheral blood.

The CDR3 sequence: CASSQDISHGYTF. The CDR3 nucleotides read TGTGCCAGCAGCCAAGATATTAGCCATGGCTACACCTTC. V and J are TRBV4-2 and TRBJ1-2, with unresolved D. Trimming removed 0 bases at V and 6 bases at J, with 8 bases between. CDR3 length: 13 residues. Per the germline V gene, CDR1 is LGHNA and CDR2 is YNFKEQ.